This is a list of T cell receptor beta chains from one sample in a study of cytomegalovirus exposure and HLA in healthy donors. TCRdb keeps only in-frame clones here, not all; method: immunoSEQ multiplex PCR. The sample yields approximately 100,000 clones, 60% to 85% seen once. The material sequenced was PBMCs. All receptors come from a female donor in good health and CMV-seropositive. Each CDR3 is given with its conserved first and last residue. D genes are given only for firm matches. The size field is filled for only some rows; it gives once, few, many or a size class.

D,size,V,J,CDR3,DNA
.,.,TRBV6-6,TRBJ1-3,CASSRGFSGNTIYF,TGTGCCAGCAGTCGGGGATTCTCTGGAAACACCATATATTTT
TRBD2,.,TRBV10-3,TRBJ2-2,CAISEGLAGASGELFF,TGTGCCATCAGTGAAGGACTAGCGGGAGCAAGCGGGGAGCTGTTTTTT
.,.,TRBV10-3,TRBJ1-2,CAISEAPGGGALHGYTF,TGTGCCATCAGTGAGGCGCCTGGTGGAGGGGCTCTTCATGGCTACACCTTC
.,.,TRBV7-2,TRBJ1-3,CASSHTGSGNTIYF,TGTGCCAGCAGCCACACAGGGTCTGGAAACACCATATATTTT
TRBD2,once,TRBV5-4,TRBJ2-5,CASSLSGTRETQYF,TGTGCCAGCAGCCTTTCCGGGACTAGAGAGACCCAGTACTTC
TRBD1,.,TRBV7-2,TRBJ2-7,CASSLAGTGGYEQYF,TGTGCCAGCAGCTTAGCCGGGACAGGGGGCTACGAGCAGTACTTC
.,.,TRBV11-1,TRBJ2-3,CASSRWGADTQYF,TGTGCCAGCAGCCGTTGGGGGGCAGATACGCAGTATTTT
TRBD2,few,TRBV19,TRBJ2-5,CASSIVGLAGGETQYF,TGTGCCAGTAGTATAGTGGGACTAGCGGGAGGAGAGACCCAGTACTTC
.,.,TRBV27,TRBJ2-2,CASSSRWTNTGELFF,TGTGCCAGCAGTTCTCGGTGGACTAACACCGGGGAGCTGTTTTTT
.,.,TRBV19,TRBJ1-1,CASSIQVTTEAFF,TGTGCCAGTAGTATTCAGGTAACCACTGAAGCTTTCTTT
TRBD1,few,TRBV6-1,TRBJ2-1,CASMGDRVANNEQFF,TGTGCCAGCATGGGAGACAGGGTGGCAAACAATGAGCAGTTCTTC
.,.,TRBV5-6,TRBJ2-3,CASSLVRSGTQYF,TGTGCCAGCAGCTTGGTCCGCTCGGGTACGCAGTATTTT
.,.,TRBV6-6,TRBJ1-2,CASSYNGEDYGYTF,TGTGCCAGCAGTTACAATGGAGAGGACTATGGCTACACCTTC
TRBD1,.,TRBV11-3,TRBJ2-1,CASSLNPGGGEQFF,TGTGCCAGCAGCTTAAACCCAGGGGGCGGTGAGCAGTTCTTC
TRBD1,.,TRBV6-5,TRBJ2-1,CASGGQGSYNEQFF,TGTGCCAGCGGGGGACAGGGAAGTTACAATGAGCAGTTCTTC
.,.,TRBV4-2,TRBJ2-5,CASSQGTGGGETQYF,TGTGCCAGCAGCCAGGGAACGGGGGGCGGGGAGACCCAGTACTTC
TRBD1,few,TRBV5-1,TRBJ2-7,CASSFTGGNEQYF,TGCGCCAGCAGCTTCACAGGGGGCAACGAGCAGTACTTC
TRBD1,.,TRBV19,TRBJ1-5,CASTFLQGASNQPQHF,TGTGCCAGTACCTTCCTACAGGGGGCAAGCAATCAGCCCCAGCATTTT
TRBD1,.,TRBV6-5,TRBJ1-6,CASRRTGRLGSPLHF,TGTGCCAGCAGGAGGACAGGGAGATTGGGTTCACCCCTCCACTTT
.,once,TRBV11-2,TRBJ1-3,CASSPMSFSGNTIYF,TGTGCCAGCAGCCCCATGAGTTTCTCTGGAAACACCATATATTTT
.,.,TRBV30,TRBJ1-1,CALDRGRNTEAFF,TGTGCCTTGGATCGGGGGAGGAACACTGAAGCTTTCTTT
.,.,TRBV27,TRBJ1-2,CASSPTVADGYTF,TGTGCCAGCAGTCCGACAGTGGCAGATGGCTACACCTTC
TRBD1,.,TRBV28,TRBJ1-5,CASSTTGGLNQPQHF,TGTGCCAGCAGCACGACAGGGGGCTTGAATCAGCCCCAGCATTTT
.,.,TRBV5-4,TRBJ1-2,CASRSDSNYGYTF,TGTGCCAGCAGATCCGACAGTAACTATGGCTACACCTTC
.,.,TRBV2,TRBJ2-7,CASSEAQSAYEQYF,TGTGCCAGCAGTGAAGCGCAGTCAGCCTACGAGCAGTACTTC
TRBD1,.,TRBV7-2,TRBJ1-1,CASTGDSKKAEAFF,TGTGCCAGCACCGGGGACAGTAAAAAGGCTGAAGCTTTCTTT
TRBD2,.,TRBV10-3,TRBJ2-2,CACQAGLTGELFF,TGTGCCTGTCAAGCGGGACTTACCGGGGAGCTGTTTTTT
.,.,TRBV7-9,TRBJ2-1,CASTAGTNEQFF,TGTGCCAGCACGGCGGGTACCAATGAGCAGTTCTTC
TRBD1,.,TRBV19,TRBJ1-2,CASSIRTTGGSYGYTF,TGTGCCAGTAGTATACGAACGACAGGGGGCAGCTATGGCTACACCTTC
TRBD2,.,TRBV28,TRBJ2-3,CASSTSTTSGRTTDTQYF,TGTGCCAGCAGTACGAGTACTACTAGCGGGAGAACTACAGATACGCAGTATTTT
.,.,TRBV11-2,TRBJ1-1,CASSLDAGGRGTEAFF,TGTGCCAGCAGCTTAGATGCGGGGGGCAGAGGCACTGAAGCTTTCTTT
.,few,TRBV7-9,TRBJ1-5,CASSLAGGTSPQHF,TGTGCCAGCAGCTTAGCCGGGGGAACATCGCCCCAGCATTTT
TRBD2,.,TRBV19,TRBJ2-1,CASNNAAGVGYNEQFF,TGTGCCAGCAACAATGCGGCGGGAGTGGGGTACAATGAGCAGTTCTTC
.,.,TRBV7-8,TRBJ1-2,CASAGTVGRDGYTF,TGTGCCAGCGCGGGGACCGTGGGGAGGGATGGCTACACCTTC
TRBD1,few,TRBV7-3,TRBJ2-5,CASSLYGTGGGYQETQYF,TGTGCCAGCAGCTTATACGGGACAGGGGGGGGCTACCAAGAGACCCAGTACTTC
TRBD2,.,TRBV6-1,TRBJ2-1,CASSETSGGAGEQFF,TGTGCCAGCAGTGAGACTAGCGGGGGGGCCGGGGAGCAGTTCTTC
.,.,TRBV19,TRBJ1-1,CASSLLPGQAEAFF,TGTGCCAGTAGTTTGCTCCCGGGACAAGCTGAAGCTTTCTTT
.,.,TRBV7-3,TRBJ1-2,CASSLQGDLNYGYTF,TGTGCCAGCAGCTTACAGGGTGATCTTAACTATGGCTACACCTTC
TRBD1,.,TRBV7-7,TRBJ2-3,CASSPGQGGTAQYF,TGTGCTAGCAGCCCCGGACAGGGGGGCACTGCGCAGTATTTT
.,.,TRBV19,TRBJ2-2,CASLKAGTGELFF,TGTGCCAGTCTTAAGGCGGGGACCGGGGAGCTGTTTTTT
.,.,TRBV6-1,TRBJ2-7,CASSEARKRGYEQYF,TGTGCCAGCAGTGAAGCTAGGAAAAGGGGATACGAGCAGTACTTC
TRBD2,.,TRBV28,TRBJ2-1,CASSPGTSDYNEQFF,TGTGCCAGCAGTCCCGGGACTAGCGATTACAATGAGCAGTTCTTC
TRBD1,.,TRBV30,TRBJ2-7,CAWPDVGTGHSYEQYF,TGTGCCTGGCCGGACGTCGGGACAGGGCATTCCTACGAGCAGTACTTC
.,.,TRBV19,TRBJ1-4,CASSQRTREKLFF,TGTGCCAGTAGTCAAAGGACTCGGGAAAAACTGTTTTTT
TRBD1,.,TRBV28,TRBJ1-5,CASSQRGLGIRGNQPQHF,TGTGCCAGCAGTCAAAGGGGGCTCGGAATACGGGGCAATCAGCCCCAGCATTTT